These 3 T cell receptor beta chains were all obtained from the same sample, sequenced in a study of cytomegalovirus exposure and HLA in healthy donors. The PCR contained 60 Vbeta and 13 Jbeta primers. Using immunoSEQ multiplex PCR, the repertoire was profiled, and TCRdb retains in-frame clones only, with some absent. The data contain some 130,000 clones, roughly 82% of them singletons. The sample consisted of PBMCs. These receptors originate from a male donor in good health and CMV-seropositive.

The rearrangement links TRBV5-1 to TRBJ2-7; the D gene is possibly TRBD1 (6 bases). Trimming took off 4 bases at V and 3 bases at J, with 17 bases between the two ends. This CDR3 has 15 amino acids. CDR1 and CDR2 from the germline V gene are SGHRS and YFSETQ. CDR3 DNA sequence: TGCGCCAGCAGCCTTGGACAGTCGACAGTCTACGAGCAGTACTTC. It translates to CASSLGQSTVYEQYF.

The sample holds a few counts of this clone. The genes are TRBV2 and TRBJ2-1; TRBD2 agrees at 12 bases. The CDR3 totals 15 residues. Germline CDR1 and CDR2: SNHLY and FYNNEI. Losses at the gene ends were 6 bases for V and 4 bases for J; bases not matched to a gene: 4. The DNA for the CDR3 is TGTGCCAGCAGGTCGACTAGCGGGGGATACAATGAGCAGTTCTTC. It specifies CASRSTSGGYNEQFF.

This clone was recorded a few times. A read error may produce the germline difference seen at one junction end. The CDR3: CASSDTDSIWGYKNF. The CDR3 DNA sequence: TGTGCCAGCAGTGATACGGACAGTATATGGGGTTATAAGAACTTC. This chain joins TRBV6-1 and TRBJ2-7; D possibly corresponds to TRBD1 (6 bases). Per germline, CDR1 MNHNS and CDR2 SASEGT. This CDR3 is 15 amino acids long.